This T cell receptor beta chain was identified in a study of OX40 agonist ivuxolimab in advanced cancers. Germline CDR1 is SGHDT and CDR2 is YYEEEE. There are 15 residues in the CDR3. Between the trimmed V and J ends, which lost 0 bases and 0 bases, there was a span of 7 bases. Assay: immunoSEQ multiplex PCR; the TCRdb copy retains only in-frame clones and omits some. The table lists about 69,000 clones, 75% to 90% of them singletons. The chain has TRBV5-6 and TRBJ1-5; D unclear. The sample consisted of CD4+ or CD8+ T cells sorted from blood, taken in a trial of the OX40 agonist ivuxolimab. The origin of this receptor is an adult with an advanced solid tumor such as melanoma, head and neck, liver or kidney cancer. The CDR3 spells CASSLAADSNQPQHF. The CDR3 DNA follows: TGTGCCAGCAGCTTGGCAGCGGATAGCAATCAGCCCCAGCATTTT.